This record covers a single T cell receptor (beta chain). What it recognizes is unknown. Nominally healthy donors provided the samples, though records likely missed some immune exposures. The germline gives CDR1 SNHLY, CDR2 FYNNEI. Trimming took 4 bases from V and 4 from J; bases not matched to a gene: 13. CDR3 length equals 16 residues. The data are from a study of cytomegalovirus exposure and HLA in healthy donors. General study results and limits: Prior analysis indicated that the majority of TCR beta V segments exhibited productivity approximately 87% or approximately 30% of the time. TRBV6-2, TRBV6-3 and some other V segments were unresolvable in 87-base-pair reads.

The PCR ran on 60 Vbeta and 13 Jbeta primers. Original processing notes: The count from a later analysis was 79 million or so unique TCR beta chains, some 12 million of them shared. Measured with immunoSEQ multiplex PCR; TCRdb has only the in-frame clones, and not every one. V and J calls and clone size are as listed in that table; D and trimming were resolved from the DNA. In the table there are approximately 180,000 clones, about 90% of which are singletons. V is TRBV2 and J is TRBJ2-7; 7 nucleotides agree with TRBD2. Material for sequencing was PBMCs. This receptor was obtained from a girl under three years old in good health and CMV-seronegative. CDR3: CASSGGGAHIQYEQYF. The CDR3 coding sequence is TGTGCCAGCAGTGGCGGGGGAGCACACATTCAATACGAGCAGTACTTC.